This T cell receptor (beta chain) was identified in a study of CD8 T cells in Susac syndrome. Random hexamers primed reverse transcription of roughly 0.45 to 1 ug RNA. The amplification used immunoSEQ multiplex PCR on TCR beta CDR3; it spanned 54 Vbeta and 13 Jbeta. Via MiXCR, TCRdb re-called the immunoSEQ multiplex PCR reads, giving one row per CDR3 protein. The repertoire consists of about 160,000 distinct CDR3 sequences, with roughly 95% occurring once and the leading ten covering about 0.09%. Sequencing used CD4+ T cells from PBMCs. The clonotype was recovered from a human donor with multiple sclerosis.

The CDR3 sequence is CASRAGTDTYEQYF. The DNA for the CDR3 is TGCGCCAGCAGGGCCGGGACGGATACCTACGAGCAGTACTTC. The V and J genes are TRBV5-1 and TRBJ2-7; D may match TRBD1 or TRBD2 (5 bases each). From germline, CDR1 is SGHRS and CDR2 YFSETQ. The germline V and J ends were trimmed by 5 bases and 2 bases, with 14 bases remaining between them. The CDR3 loop spans 14 amino acids.